These 9 T cell receptor beta chains share one sample of origin, sequenced in a study of cytomegalovirus exposure and HLA in healthy donors. PCR used 60 Vbeta primers and 13 Jbeta primers. Produced via immunoSEQ multiplex PCR; TCRdb's table is partial and in-frame only. The sample carries tens of thousands of clones, roughly 70% recorded once. The source material was PBMCs. Receptors originate from a woman between 50 and 59 years old in good health and CMV-seropositive.

Regarding this clone: Additional DNA sequences in this sample encode the identical CDR3. The gene calls are TRBV7-7 and TRBJ2-1, with D maybe TRBD1 (5 bases). Trimming shortened V by 1 base and J by 0 bases, and 7 bases separated the two germline ends. The CDR3 runs 15 residues. The germline V gene has CDR1 SSHAT and CDR2 FNYEAQ (reference sequence). The DNA of the CDR3 is TGTGCCAGCAGCTTAGGGGGCCCCTCCTACAATGAGCAGTTCTTC. Its translation: CASSLGGPSYNEQFF.

The rearrangement uses TRBV2 and TRBJ2-2; TRBD1 matches at 7 bases. Germline loops: CDR1 SNHLY, CDR2 FYNNEI. The junction had 11 bases not matched to a gene; V was cut back by 10 bases and J by 6 bases. The length of the CDR3 is 14 residues. The CDR3 region has the DNA TGTGCCAACATACTAGGGGGACAGTCCGGGGAGCTGTTTTTT. Protein: CANILGGQSGELFF.

Only one count was recorded for this clone. A read error likely explains this, since a far larger clone differs by one base. The same CDR3 also results from other DNA sequences found in this sample. The chain links TRBV27 to TRBJ2-2; D uncertain. Looked up from germline, CDR1 is MNHEY and CDR2 is SMNVEV (reference sequence). The CDR3 sequence is 12 residues long. In DNA form, the CDR3 reads TGTGCCAGCAGTTTTAGCACCGGTGAGCTGTTTTTT. Its translation is CASSFSTGELFF.

This clone has a single count. This sequence joins TRBV6-1 and TRBJ2-7; TRBD1 matches 9 bases. This CDR3 is built from 15 residues. V lost 4 bases to trimming and J lost 3 bases; unmatched junction nucleotides: 7. Germline lookup yields CDR1 MNHNS and CDR2 SASEGT. CDR3 in amino acids: CASSASGTGRYEQYF. CDR3 DNA sequence: TGTGCCAGCAGTGCCTCCGGGACAGGGCGCTACGAGCAGTACTTC.

This clone was seen more than once but under ten times. V usage is TRBV10-3 and J usage is TRBJ2-5, with 8 bases fitting TRBD1. The ends lost 7 bases at V and 1 base at J; junction bases unmatched: 2. Germline assignment: CDR1 ENHRY and CDR2 SYGVKD. This CDR3 is 13 amino acids long. In nucleotides, the CDR3 is TGTGCCATCAAGGACAGGGCCCAAGAGACCCAGTACTTC. It is translated as CAIKDRAQETQYF.

The rearrangement uses TRBV6-5 and TRBJ1-2, with 7 positions matching TRBD1. The CDR3 runs to 15 residues. Germline CDR1 is MNHEY and CDR2 is SVGAGI. The junction had 3 bases not matched to a gene; V was cut back by 0 bases and J by 2 bases. The CDR3 is CASSYSGGQNYGYTF. The CDR3 coding sequence is TGTGCCAGCAGTTACTCGGGGGGACAGAACTATGGCTACACCTTC.

The chain has TRBV7-2 and TRBJ2-5, with TRBD1 matching over 9 bases. V shed 7 bases and J 2 bases; nucleotides not matched to a gene: 8. The CDR3 spans 15 residues. The V gene's germline CDR1 is SGHTA and CDR2 FQGNSA. CDR3: CASNRWDRVQETQYF. CDR3 nucleotide sequence: TGTGCCAGCAACAGGTGGGACAGGGTACAAGAGACCCAGTACTTC.

This chain joins TRBV7-9 and TRBJ1-6, with 9 nucleotides matching TRBD1. The germline V gene encodes CDR1 SEHNR and CDR2 FQNEAQ (reference sequence). The CDR3 has 16 amino acids. The V gene end was trimmed by 4 bases and the J gene end by 5 bases; junction bases not matched to a gene: 6. The CDR3 sequence: CASSSRTGVDNSPLHF. The CDR3 DNA is TGTGCCAGCAGCTCCCGGACAGGGGTGGATAATTCACCCCTCCACTTT.

This rearrangement joins TRBV7-2 to TRBJ2-1, with D unclear. Germline V lookup: CDR1 SGHTA, CDR2 FQGNSA. Trimming removed 2 bases at V and 3 bases at J, with 8 bases between. The CDR3 has 14 residues. The CDR3 DNA sequence: TGTGCCAGCAGCTTAACGCGGAACTACAATGAGCAGTTCTTC. Its translation is CASSLTRNYNEQFF.